A single sample gave rise to the 8 T cell receptor beta chains below, sequenced in a study of blood T cells in healthy people across ages. Next came a second PCR, run for about 7 to 12 cycles, which used a sample-barcoded 5' primer along with a J-beta primer mix. Using its own MiXCR run on the 5' RACE reads, TCRdb lists one record per CDR3 protein. Of roughly 1,800,000 distinct CDR3 sequences in the sample, roughly 52% were seen once. What was sequenced was blood. These receptor sequences come from a middle-aged woman in good health.

This clonotype was seen more than once but under ten times. The chain carries TRBV7-2 and TRBJ2-4; no clear D gene. Trimming took 2 bases from V and 9 from J, leaving 20 bases between them. This CDR3 contains 16 residues. The germline V gene encodes CDR1 SGHTA and CDR2 FQGNSA. The CDR3 nucleotides are TGTGCCAGCAGCTTATATGGATCCCCAGGCTCACGCATTCAGTACTTC. It codes for CASSLYGSPGSRIQYF.

This sequence joins TRBV6-2 or TRBV6-3 and TRBJ2-5; TRBD2 is a possible D gene (5 bases). The J call is in doubt because the DNA end fits TRBJ2-7 better. CDR1 MNHEY and CDR2 SVGEGT come from the germline V gene. The CDR3 length is 12 residues. CDR3 sequence (DNA): TGTGCCAGCGGGAGCCATGTATACGAGCAGTACTTC. As protein: CASGSHVYEQYF.

This clonotype was seen a single time. This chain links TRBV20-1 with TRBJ2-3; D might be TRBD1 (5 bases). Germline V gene lookup returns CDR1 DFQATT and CDR2 SNEGSKA (reference sequence). V lost 3 bases and J 0 bases, leaving 10 bases between the germline ends. The CDR3 loop spans 14 amino acids. CDR3: CSARDTSSTDTQYF. In DNA form, the CDR3 reads TGCAGTGCTAGGGACACCTCTAGCACAGATACGCAGTATTTT.

This rearrangement joins TRBV7-9 to TRBJ1-2; D unclear. Trimming took off 1 base at V and 2 bases at J, with 17 bases between the two ends. There are 17 residues in the CDR3. The germline V gene has CDR1 SEHNR and CDR2 FQNEAQ (reference sequence). CDR3 coding DNA: TGTGCCAGCAGCTTAGGTGGCAGGAACCACGAGAACTATGGCTACACCTTC. As protein: CASSLGGRNHENYGYTF.

The chain links TRBV7-9 to TRBJ1-1; 7 bases agree with TRBD1. Germline lookup yields CDR1 SEHNR and CDR2 FQNEAQ (reference sequence). The V segment lost 3 bases and the J segment 5 bases; nucleotides outside the gene matches: 6. There are 14 residues in the CDR3. DNA of the CDR3: TGTGCCAGCAGCTTCGCGGACAGGCGGACTGAAGCTTTCTTT. Protein sequence: CASSFADRRTEAFF.

This clonotype showed up just a few times. The chain employs TRBV2 and TRBJ2-7; 10 positions agree with TRBD1. After removal of 5 bases from V and 3 bases from J, the junction contained 4 bases not matched to a gene. Germline values: CDR1 SNHLY, CDR2 FYNNEI. CDR3 length: 14 residues. CDR3 nucleotide sequence: TGTGCCAGCAGTTGGGGGACAGGGGACTACGAGCAGTACTTC. This encodes CASSWGTGDYEQYF.

About this clonotype itself: A junction boundary mismatches the germline segment, possibly from a read error. The V gene is TRBV12-3 or TRBV12-4, the J gene TRBJ2-3, with a tentative D call TRBD2 (6 bases). CDR3 length equals 14 residues. The CDR3 DNA sequence: TGTGCCAGCAGTCTAGGCGGGATCACAGATGCGCAGTATTTT. Translating it yields CASSLGGITDAQYF.

The chain employs TRBV4-2 and TRBJ2-1, with D maybe TRBD1 (8 bases). Trimming took off 0 bases at V and 5 bases at J, with 29 bases between the two ends. This CDR3 has 21 residues. Germline CDR1 is LGHNA and CDR2 is YNFKEQ. CDR3 DNA: TGTGCCAGCAGCCAAGAATTTCGGACAGGGTATAGTAGCGGGTTACACAATGAGCAGTTCTTC. This gives the protein CASSQEFRTGYSSGLHNEQFF.